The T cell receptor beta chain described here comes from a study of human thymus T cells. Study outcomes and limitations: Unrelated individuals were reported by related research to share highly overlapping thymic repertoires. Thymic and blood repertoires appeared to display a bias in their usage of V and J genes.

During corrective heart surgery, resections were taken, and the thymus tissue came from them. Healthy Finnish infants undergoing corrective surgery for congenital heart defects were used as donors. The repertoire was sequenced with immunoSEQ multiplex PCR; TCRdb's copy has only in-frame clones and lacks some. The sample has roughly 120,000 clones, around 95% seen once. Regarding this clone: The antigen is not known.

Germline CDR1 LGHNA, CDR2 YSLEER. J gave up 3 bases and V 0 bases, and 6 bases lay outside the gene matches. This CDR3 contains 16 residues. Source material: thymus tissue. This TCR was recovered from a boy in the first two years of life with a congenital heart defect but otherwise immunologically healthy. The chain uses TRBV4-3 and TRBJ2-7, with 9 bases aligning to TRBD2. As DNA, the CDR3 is TGCGCCAGCAGCCAAGATTCTAGCGGGGAGATCTACGAGCAGTACTTC. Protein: CASSQDSSGEIYEQYF.